This T cell receptor beta chain appears in the sequencing data of a study of Graves' ophthalmopathy and Graves' hyperthyroidism. Participants with hyperthyroidism, aged 18 to 65, were newly diagnosed with under 2 months' duration. In its sample, this clonotype was seen many times. The antigen is undetermined. Amplifying from RNA transcripts, the study obtained TCR beta CDR3 regions. Amplification began with first-round RT-PCR using HTBI primers, then second-round multiplex PCR was performed. MiXCR, applied by TCRdb to the multiplex PCR reads, yields one record per CDR3 protein. In the table there are 350,000 to 450,000 distinct CDR3 sequences, 20% to 25% of which are singletons. Germline V gene lookup returns CDR1 MNHEY and CDR2 SVGAGI. This CDR3 has 14 amino acids. The V end was cut by 4 bases, the J end by 2 bases, with 9 bases between. Study outcomes and limitations: Discrimination between ophthalmopathy and stable hyperthyroidism by a 13-signature model showed 85% to 90% sensitivity and roughly 80% specificity.

V is TRBV6-5 and J is TRBJ1-5; perhaps TRBD1 as D (5 bases). This sequence originates from a woman aged 18-29 years with stable Graves' hyperthyroidism. Sequencing was done on a sample of peripheral blood. CDR3 coding DNA: TGTGCCAGCAGTTTAGGGGTAGGCAATCAGCCCCAGCATTTT. Amino acid sequence: CASSLGVGNQPQHF.